This entry describes one T cell receptor beta chain. The data were obtained in a study of blood T cell repertoires in COVID-19. TCRdb's copy holds only in-frame clones and misses some; the assay was immunoSEQ multiplex PCR. The table shows approximately 200,000 clones, with roughly 86% occurring only once. The V segment lost 0 bases and the J segment 0 bases; nucleotides outside the gene matches: 8. The CDR3 extends over 18 amino acids. The germline CDR1 and CDR2 sequences are SNHLY and FYNNEI. Participants were aged about 18 to 100 years from some 24 US areas. The rearrangement uses TRBV2 and TRBJ2-3; 8 bases line up with TRBD2. The clonotype comes from a woman in her thirties who had recovered from COVID-19. Sequenced: PBMCs or T cells enriched from blood (not recorded which). CDR3 coding DNA: TGTGCCAGCAGTGAAGCGGAACTAGCGGCCGATAGCACAGATACGCAGTATTTT. It is translated as CASSEAELAADSTDTQYF.